The 16 T cell receptor beta chains given below trace back to one sample, sequenced in a study of cytomegalovirus exposure and HLA in healthy donors. The PCR employed 60 Vbeta primers together with 13 Jbeta primers. The protocol was immunoSEQ multiplex PCR, while the TCRdb copy is restricted to in-frame clones and leaves out a portion. The table has more than 50,000 clones, 65% to 75% seen once; the top ten hold 20% to 30%. Sequenced material: PBMCs. The receptors stem from a man aged 50 to 60 in good health and CMV-seropositive.

The rearrangement links TRBV6-1 to TRBJ2-5, with D tentatively TRBD2 (6 bases). With 1 base removed from V and 5 bases from J, the gap between germline ends came to 11 bases. The CDR3 extends over 14 amino acids. Looked up from germline, CDR1 is MNHNS and CDR2 is SASEGT. The CDR3 sequence: CASSEGAGWETQYF. The CDR3 DNA is TGTGCCAGCAGTGAAGGGGCGGGGTGGGAGACCCAGTACTTC.

The chain combines TRBV5-1 with TRBJ2-7; 10 bases are shared with TRBD1. The CDR3 has 16 amino acids. V gave up 0 bases and J gave up 3 bases; unmatched junction bases: 6. From germline, CDR1 is SGHRS and CDR2 YFSETQ. CDR3 residues: CASSLGRDRGFYEQYF. DNA for the CDR3: TGCGCCAGCAGCTTGGGCCGGGACAGGGGATTCTACGAGCAGTACTTC.

The chain is built from TRBV6-5 and TRBJ1-5, with D perhaps matching TRBD1 (6 bases). In germline, CDR1 is MNHEY, CDR2 SVGAGI. This CDR3 contains 14 residues. The ends were cut back, 0 bases at V and 8 bases at J, with 11 bases in the middle. CDR3 nucleotides: TGTGCCAGCAGTTACTCAGGGGGGGGCGAGCCCCAGCATTTT. Translated: CASSYSGGGEPQHF.

The rearrangement uses TRBV2 and TRBJ1-5, with a weak D call TRBD1 (6 bases). Germline-derived CDR1 and CDR2 are SNHLY and FYNNEI. This CDR3 comprises 15 residues. The V and J ends lost 7 bases and 5 bases respectively, with 18 bases between them. CDR3 region: CASTLTGQRDQPQHF. The CDR3 nucleotides read TGTGCCAGCACCTTAACGGGACAACGCGATCAGCCCCAGCATTTT.

CDR3 residues: CALRRVLNTEAFF. The CDR3 coding sequence is TGTGCCCTTCGCCGGGTCCTGAACACTGAAGCTTTCTTT. The chain has TRBV10-3 and TRBJ1-1; D gene unclear. V was cut by 11 bases and J by 0 bases, with 13 bases left in between. The CDR3 contains 13 residues. The V gene's germline CDR1 is ENHRY and CDR2 SYGVKD.

The rearrangement links TRBV4-3 to TRBJ2-7; 9 nucleotides line up with TRBD1. Germline CDR1 is LGHNA and CDR2 is YSLEER. The CDR3 contains 15 residues. Losses at the gene ends were 1 base for V and 2 bases for J; bases not matched to a gene: 3. The CDR3 is CASSQGWTGAYEQYF. CDR3 DNA sequence: TGCGCCAGCAGCCAAGGGTGGACAGGGGCCTACGAGCAGTACTTC.

This clone was observed once. V is TRBV4-1 and J is TRBJ2-7; weak D call: TRBD2 (5 bases). This CDR3 contains 15 residues. Germline CDR1 reads MGHRA; CDR2 reads YSYEKL. The V and J ends lost 0 bases and 2 bases respectively, with 11 bases between them. The CDR3 region has the DNA TGCGCCAGCAGCCAAGAACGAGCGGTAACCTACGAGCAGTACTTC. Translating gives CASSQERAVTYEQYF.

The rearrangement joins TRBV5-6 to TRBJ1-3, with D tentatively TRBD1 (6 bases). V was trimmed by 4 bases and J by 1 base, leaving 15 bases between them. This CDR3 region has 16 residues. CDR1 is SGHDT, CDR2 YYEEEE, per germline. The CDR3: CASSPGGQRSGNTIYF. For the CDR3, the DNA is TGTGCCAGCAGCCCGGGGGGGCAGCGTTCTGGAAACACCATATATTTT. Full variable domain (missing parts from reference TRBV5-6 and TRBJ1-3): DAGVTQSPTHLIKTRGQQVTLRCSPKSGHDTVSWYQQALGQGPQFIFQYYEEEERQRGNFPDRFSGHQFPNYSSELNVNALLLGDSALYLCASSPGGQRSGNTIYFGEGSWLTVV.

This sequence joins TRBV7-9 and TRBJ2-4, with D perhaps TRBD2 (5 bases). CDR1 is SEHNR, CDR2 FQNEAQ, per germline (reference sequence). V gave up 1 base and J gave up 1 base, with 17 bases separating them. CDR3 length: 18 amino acids. The CDR3 coding sequence is TGTGCCAGCAGCTTAGGAGAGGGAACAGTATCGGCCAAAAACATTCAGTACTTC. Translating gives CASSLGEGTVSAKNIQYF.

This clone appeared a few times. The chain has TRBV6-5 and TRBJ1-5; D may be TRBD1 (6 bases). This CDR3 spans 13 amino acids. Trimming took off 6 bases at V and 7 bases at J, with 13 bases between the two ends. From germline, CDR1 is MNHEY and CDR2 SVGAGI. In DNA, the CDR3 is TGTGCCAGCAGCCCAGGGGAAGCGCAGCCCCAGCATTTT. It translates to CASSPGEAQPQHF.

This chain uses TRBV7-8 with TRBJ1-1; 12 bases are shared with TRBD1. Per the germline V gene, CDR1 is SGHVS and CDR2 is FQNEAQ. With 3 bases clipped from V and 0 bases from J, the junction kept 8 bases outside the gene matches. The CDR3 covers 18 residues. The CDR3: CASSFPGTGGPMNTEAFF. As DNA, the CDR3 is TGTGCCAGCAGCTTTCCCGGGACAGGGGGCCCGATGAACACTGAAGCTTTCTTT. The full variable domain, its missing parts supplied by reference TRBV7-8 and TRBJ1-1, is GAGVSQSPRYKVAKRGQDVALRCDPISGHVSLFWYQQALGQGPEFLTYFQNEAQLDKSGLPSDRFFAERPEGSVSTLKIQRTQQEDSAVYLCASSFPGTGGPMNTEAFFGQGTRLTVV.

This chain links TRBV2 with TRBJ1-1; D gene unclear. V lost 2 bases and J 1 base, leaving 11 bases between the germline ends. Germline values: CDR1 SNHLY, CDR2 FYNNEI. This CDR3 spans 15 amino acids. CDR3 sequence reads: CASSESAGRNTEAFF. CDR3 nucleotides: TGTGCCAGCAGTGAAAGTGCAGGCCGGAACACTGAAGCTTTCTTT.

The chain recombines TRBV19 with TRBJ1-2; D may be TRBD1 (6 bases). CDR3 length: 11 amino acids. Germline V gene data show CDR1 as LNHDA and CDR2 as SQIVND (reference sequence). Trimming cost V 9 bases and J 5 bases, with 10 bases left between them. The CDR3 is CASDTGYGYTF. The CDR3 nucleotides are TGTGCCAGCGACACAGGGTATGGCTACACCTTC.

The rearrangement joins TRBV6-1 to TRBJ2-7, with 7 bases matching TRBD1. V lost 7 bases and J lost 4; bases outside the gene matches: 13. CDR1 is MNHNS and CDR2 is SASEGT in the germline V gene. The CDR3 has 15 residues. CDR3 sequence (DNA): TGTGCCAGCAAGAAAGTGACAGGGACCGAATACGAGCAGTACTTC. It translates to CASKKVTGTEYEQYF.

The chain employs TRBV5-4 and TRBJ1-2, with a possible D match to TRBD1 (6 bases). The V gene lost 1 base and the J gene lost 0 bases, with 10 bases spanning the gap. Germline CDR1 is SGHNT and CDR2 is YYREEE (reference sequence). The CDR3 has 15 residues. The CDR3 loop is CASSLKGGANYGYTF. The CDR3 nucleotides are TGTGCCAGCAGCTTGAAAGGGGGAGCTAACTATGGCTACACCTTC.

This clone showed up just a few times. The chain has TRBV4-3 and TRBJ1-5; TRBD1 agrees at 9 bases. The CDR3 spans 18 residues. The germline V gene encodes CDR1 LGHNA and CDR2 YSLEER. Trimming removed 0 bases from V and 1 base from J; junction bases left unmatched: 7. The CDR3 nucleotides read TGCGCCAGCAGCCAAGATTGGGGACAGGGTCTAAGCAATCAGCCCCAGCATTTT. This encodes CASSQDWGQGLSNQPQHF.